Here is one T cell receptor beta chain with its context. Its antigen specificity is not known. There are no base qualities to consult, and no much larger clone falls within one base. The sample originates from a study of T cell responses to AZD1222 COVID-19 vaccine (dated by TCRdb to the early 2020s). About the study as a whole: Because spike-specific TCR depth and breadth did not differ between the two schedules, AZD1222 recipients who got a second dose at roughly 4 weeks were pooled with those who got a second dose at roughly 12 weeks. TCR sequencing was performed for some 250 trial participants, of whom about 200 were given two doses of AZD1222 and around 25 were given two doses of MenACWY control vaccine. Trial participants were enrolled by age into 18-55, 56-69 and 70-plus year subgroups, with about 150, 28 and 57 TCR-sequenced participants respectively. Study-wide conclusions, independent of this receptor: Participants were mostly white British and included more females than males, and it was suggested by the authors that clonal diversity may have been underestimated. The vaccine-associated CD4 TCRs covered the entire spike protein, and the dominant responses fell in regions 160-218 and 743-854. Because no day 14 peak-response samples were available, the repertoires could be characterized only after the peak T cell response. Reportedly, close to half of the unique spike-specific TCRs recognized epitopes lying outside the regions that are mutated in the B.1.351 and B.1.1.7 variants. A significant rise in spike-specific TCR breadth and depth was observed after two AZD1222 doses relative to day 0 and relative to MenACWY recipients. Conclusions about previously exposed vaccinees are limited, since just a handful of AZD1222 recipients were seropositive for SARS-CoV-2 at baseline. In the small 56-69-year group, the increase in depth fell short of significance, most likely because of low power.

The CDR3 regions of human TCRbeta chains were analyzed by immunosequencing. Regarding the original processing steps: TCRs in the repertoires were compared against a reference library of SARS-CoV-2-specific TCRs that had been generated with the MIRA antigen-specificity platform. Breadth was defined as the fraction of unique TCRs that were SARS-CoV-2-associated, and depth was defined as the fraction of total T cells that were SARS-CoV-2-associated. Using the MIRA data, each spike-specific TCR was mapped to the spike region that the TCR reacts to and placed in a CD4 or CD8 class. Log10-transformed breadth and depth values were compared by one-way ANOVA with Sidak's multiple comparisons tests. TCRdb took this table from immuneACCESS and kept in-frame rearrangements with V and J called. Such tables lack part of the clones; where checked against another copy, unresolved V genes explain under half of the gap, and the rest is unexplained. The V and J calls and clone size come from that table; D and trimming were worked out from the DNA. This sample holds roughly 130,000 clones; 85% to 95% were observed only once. The ten largest clones capture 2.8% of the sample.

CDR1 MDHEN and CDR2 SYDVKM are derived from the germline V gene. Trimming at the junction amounts to 3 bases on V and 2 bases on J, and the germline ends lie 8 bases apart. Measured from the cysteine to the phenylalanine, the CDR3 is 13 residues long. Of the read, only the CDR3 DNA is kept; its 39 bases are in frame from base 1. The meaning of the sample's time point label: baseline before first vaccination. Vaccinee samples were obtained from the UK trials COV001 and COV002, which included a single-blind randomized controlled phase 2/3 trial of AZD1222 (ChAdOx1 nCoV-19) in healthy adults. Trial participant PBMC samples were collected at day 0 and day 28 after the second dose for TCRbeta chain sequencing.

The sequenced sample was peripheral blood, obtained on day 0 of AZD1222 vaccination. The receptor was derived from an adult in good health. Here the chain combines TRBV28 and TRBJ2-7; the D segment cannot be called with confidence. In nucleotide form, the sequence is TGTGCCAGCAGTTTCGGGCAGACCTACGAGCAGTACTTC. Its protein product is CASSFGQTYEQYF.